The 17 T cell receptor beta chains reported below all come from one sample, sequenced in a study of blood T cell repertoires in COVID-19. Clones were sequenced by immunoSEQ multiplex PCR, and TCRdb holds only the in-frame ones, with some missing. The sample shows 180,000 or so clones, 70% to 90% of them seen only once. Sequences were obtained from peripheral blood. The receptors come from a woman younger than 45 with acute or convalescent COVID-19.

The CDR3 sequence: CAWSVPGEAFF. CDR3 coding DNA: TGTGCCTGGAGTGTACCGGGTGAAGCTTTCTTT. This rearrangement joins TRBV30 to TRBJ1-1; D call uncertain. The V end lost 0 bases, the J end lost 7 bases, and 6 bases lay between the germline ends. This CDR3 has 11 amino acids. CDR1 GTSNPN and CDR2 SVGIG come from the germline V gene (reference sequence).

The J gene is TRBJ2-1, the V gene TRBV19, with D possibly matching TRBD1 (5 bases). The germline V gene encodes CDR1 LNHDA and CDR2 SQIVND (reference sequence). V lost 6 bases, J lost 8 bases, and 11 bases lay in between. This CDR3 spans 12 amino acids. CDR3 coding DNA: TGTGCCAGTAGCGACAGTATTGATGAGCAGTTCTTC. Amino acid sequence: CASSDSIDEQFF. The full variable domain, completed using reference TRBV19 and TRBJ2-1, is DGGITQSPKYLFRKEGQNVTLSCEQNLNHDAMYWYRQDPGQGLRLIYYSQIVNDFQKGDIAEGYSVSREKKESFPLTVTSAQKNPTAFYLCASSDSIDEQFFGPGTRLTVL.

In the case of this clone: A read error may account for a junction end that differs from germline. For the CDR3, the DNA is TGTGCTAGCAGCTCCGATAGGGGTAGGCGACAGAGAAACACTGAAGCTTTCTTT. This encodes CASSSDRGRRQRNTEAFF. The V call is TRBV7-7, the J call TRBJ1-1, with TRBD1 as a possible D gene (5 bases). The CDR3 covers 18 residues. Germline lookup yields CDR1 SSHAT and CDR2 FNYEAQ (reference sequence). The whole variable domain, filled in from reference TRBV7-7 and TRBJ1-1, reads GAGVSQSPRYKVTKRGQDVTLRCDPISSHATLYWYQQALGQGPEFLTYFNYEAQPDKSGLPSDRFSAERPEGSISTLTIQRTEQRDSAMYRCASSSDRGRRQRNTEAFFGQGTRLTVV.

This sequence joins TRBV2 and TRBJ1-1, with D uncertain. This CDR3 contains 11 residues. CDR1 and CDR2 (germline): SNHLY, FYNNEI. Trimming cost V 8 bases and J 3 bases, with 7 bases left between them. The CDR3 loop is CASSGYTEAFF. The DNA of the CDR3 is TGTGCCAGCTCGGGGTACACTGAAGCTTTCTTT. The whole variable domain, remainder taken from reference TRBV2 and TRBJ1-1, is EPEVTQTPSHQVTQMGQEVILRCVPISNHLYFYWYRQILGQKVEFLVSFYNNEISEKSEIFDDQFSVERPDGSNFTLKIRSTKLEDSAMYFCASSGYTEAFFGQGTRLTVV.

The V call is TRBV7-2, the J call TRBJ2-5; TRBD1 matches at 7 bases. The ends lost 1 base at V and 5 bases at J; junction bases unmatched: 13. The CDR3 loop spans 17 amino acids. Germline V gene data show CDR1 as SGHTA and CDR2 as FQGNSA. CDR3 DNA: TGTGCCAGCAGCTTAGTGAGGTTAGAGGGGGCGGAGGAGACCCAGTACTTC. Encoded protein: CASSLVRLEGAEETQYF.

On this clone: At one end the junction does not follow the germline gene, possibly because of a read error. The V and J genes are TRBV15 and TRBJ1-2, with D hard to call. CDR1 and CDR2 (germline): LNHNV, YYDKDF (reference sequence). The CDR3 extends over 12 amino acids. The CDR3 is CATSRDAGSYVF. The CDR3 DNA is TGTGCCACCAGCAGAGACGCCGGGTCTTACGTCTTC.

Notes on this clone: The junction departs from the called germline gene at one end, perhaps through a read error. The V call is TRBV28, the J call TRBJ2-7; D might be TRBD2 (7 bases). The CDR3 runs 11 residues. In germline, CDR1 is MDHEN, CDR2 SYDVKM. The CDR3 sequence is CASSKGGTDTF. CDR3 in DNA: TGTGCCAGCAGTAAGGGGGGGACTGATACTTTC.

This chain uses TRBV5-5 with TRBJ1-2; no definite D call. The CDR3 length is 13 residues. Looked up from germline, CDR1 is SGHKS and CDR2 is YYEKEE (reference sequence). V was trimmed by 3 bases and J by 8 bases, leaving 14 bases between them. The CDR3 loop is CASSSDSLVGYTF. DNA for the CDR3: TGTGCCAGCAGCTCGGACTCACTAGTGGGCTACACCTTC.

V gene TRBV7-6 combines with J gene TRBJ2-7, with 9 bases matching TRBD2. This CDR3 has 16 amino acids. CDR1 is SGHVS, CDR2 FNYEAQ, per germline. V dropped 5 bases and J dropped 2; count of bases not matched to a gene: 10. The CDR3, as DNA: TGTGCCAGCAGCCCCCCCGGGGTAGCGGGGGCCTACGAGCAGTACTTC. It yields the protein CASSPPGVAGAYEQYF. The full variable domain, with the rest looked up from reference TRBV7-6 and TRBJ2-7, is GAGVSQSPRYKVTKRGQDVALRCDPISGHVSLYWYRQALGQGPEFLTYFNYEAQQDKSGLPNDRFSAERPEGSISTLTIQRTEQRDSAMYRCASSPPGVAGAYEQYFGPGTRLTVT.

The gene calls are TRBV7-6 and TRBJ1-2; 7 bases align to TRBD1. CDR1 is SGHVS, CDR2 FNYEAQ, per germline. The CDR3 is made up of 16 amino acids. V shed 2 bases, J shed 4 bases, and the junction held 10 bases outside the gene matches. In DNA, the CDR3 is TGTGCCAGCAGCTTATCCGCGGGTGGGACAGTCTATGGCTACACCTTC. Translation: CASSLSAGGTVYGYTF.

The V call is TRBV13, the J call TRBJ2-1, with 8 bases identical to TRBD2. The CDR3 runs to 14 residues. V shed 9 bases and J 9 bases; nucleotides not matched to a gene: 13. Germline values: CDR1 PRHDT, CDR2 FYEKMQ (reference sequence). The CDR3 nucleotides read TGTGCCAGTACTCAACACGGGACTAGGGGTGAGCAGTTCTTC. This codes for CASTQHGTRGEQFF. The whole variable domain, remainder taken from reference TRBV13 and TRBJ2-1, is AAGVIQSPRHLIKEKRETATLKCYPIPRHDTVYWYQQGPGQDPQFLISFYEKMQSDKGSIPDRFSAQQFSDYHSELNMSSLELGDSALYFCASTQHGTRGEQFFGPGTRLTVL.

Only a few counts were recorded for this clone. CDR3 sequence reads: CASSIDLQNPYEQYF. The CDR3 DNA follows: TGTGCCAGTAGTATAGATCTACAGAACCCCTACGAGCAGTACTTC. V is TRBV19 and J is TRBJ2-7, with D unresolved. Germline lookup yields CDR1 LNHDA and CDR2 SQIVND (reference sequence). V shed 0 bases and J shed 2 bases, with 11 bases lying between them. CDR3 size: 15 residues.

The V call is TRBV15, the J call TRBJ2-2; no definite D call. Germline CDR1 LNHNV, CDR2 YYDKDF (reference sequence). This CDR3 region has 15 residues. V lost 0 bases, J lost 1 base, and 6 bases lay in between. CDR3 sequence: CATSRDHGNTGELFF. The CDR3 nucleotides read TGTGCCACCAGCAGAGATCACGGGAACACCGGGGAGCTGTTTTTT.

The V call is TRBV19, the J call TRBJ1-2; 7 bases align to TRBD1. The CDR3 length is 12 residues. Germline CDR1 is LNHDA and CDR2 is SQIVND (reference sequence). J was trimmed by 8 bases and V by 10 bases; bases with no gene match: 10. The CDR3 sequence: CATRPTGWGYTF. The CDR3 bases are TGTGCCACCCGGCCGACAGGGTGGGGCTACACCTTC.

The rearrangement links TRBV2 to TRBJ2-3, with a weak D call TRBD1 (5 bases). Trimming took off 5 bases at V and 6 bases at J, with 12 bases between the two ends. The CDR3 consists of 13 residues. The germline V gene encodes CDR1 SNHLY and CDR2 FYNNEI. This chain's CDR3 is CASSPGLSDTQYF. CDR3 DNA: TGTGCCAGCAGTCCAGGGCTATCGGATACGCAGTATTTT.

This chain uses TRBV6-1 with TRBJ2-3; TRBD2 matches 8 bases. CDR1 is MNHNS and CDR2 is SASEGT in the germline V gene. This CDR3 region has 13 residues. V trimming: 10 bases; J trimming: 5 bases; junction bases outside the gene matches: 8. As DNA, the CDR3 is TGTGCCACCAGAGAAGCGGGAGTAGATACGCAGTATTTT. Encoded protein: CATREAGVDTQYF.

The CDR3 region is CASSTSNTYSYEQYF. CDR3 coding DNA: TGTGCCAGTAGTACTTCAAACACGTACTCCTACGAGCAGTACTTC. The chain joins TRBV19 to TRBJ2-7, with D uncertain. The CDR3 covers 15 residues. Germline V CDR1 and CDR2: LNHDA, SQIVND (reference sequence). V lost 4 bases and J lost 0, with 13 bases in between.